A selection of T cell receptor beta chains follows, all from one sample in a study of metastatic and nonmetastatic thyroid tumors. TCRdb reassembled clones from the PCR reads with MiXCR. Of 53,000 or so clones in the sample, 20% to 25% were seen once. Sequenced: blood. Source of these receptors: a female donor with papillary thyroid cancer or a benign thyroid nodule (not recorded which). Some clones in this sample may be carry-over from other donors' samples. Each CDR3 is given without its conserved first and last residue. Each record gives: J gene, D gene, V gene, CDR3 length, CDR3 protein. A D gene is named only where the DNA matches it firmly.

TRBJ2-7	.	TRBV2	11	ASSEALGGEQY
TRBJ2-5	.	TRBV20-1	11	GASVVGQETQY
TRBJ1-5	TRBD1	TRBV5-1	12	ASSLLGDSQPKH
TRBJ1-1	.	TRBV19	13	ASSIFYGAHTEAF
TRBJ2-7	.	TRBV5-1	11	ASIPWYAYEQY
TRBJ2-5	TRBD2	TRBV7-9	11	ASTCAGEETQY
TRBJ2-1	TRBD2	TRBV20-1	16	SAPAGLAGGRVYNEQF
TRBJ1-2	.	TRBV5-1	13	ASSLGPPGADGYT
TRBJ2-5	TRBD2	TRBV2	15	ASEPMVRLAAQETQY
TRBJ2-7	TRBD2	TRBV20-1	15	SARVRSGGASGGEQY
TRBJ2-3	TRBD1	TRBV6-1	12	ASSPRGRTDTQY
TRBJ2-1	TRBD1	TRBV7-8	13	ASSFERRRGHEQF
TRBJ2-7	.	TRBV18	11	ASSPGDQREQY
TRBJ2-7	TRBD2	TRBV4-1	16	ASSQDRRAQRGAYEQY
TRBJ1-1	.	TRBV28	12	ASSRGGKNTEAF
TRBJ1-2	.	TRBV28	13	ASSRMGAWVYGYT
TRBJ1-2	TRBD1	TRBV18	12	ASSPTGGGYGYT
TRBJ2-1	.	TRBV5-1	14	ASSLTSGIWKNEQF
.	.	TRBV19	10	ASSFTGFEQY
TRBJ1-6	.	TRBV3-1	10	ASSQRDSPLH
TRBJ2-3	TRBD2	TRBV28	13	ASSLTRGGTDTQY
TRBJ2-7	TRBD2	TRBV29-1	11	SVRGGRSYEQY
TRBJ2-7	.	TRBV5-4	13	ASSLAQAGALEQY
TRBJ1-1	TRBD1	TRBV5-1	12	ASSIDRGNTEAF